Following are 6 T cell receptor beta chains from one sample sequenced in a study of cytomegalovirus exposure and HLA in healthy donors. PCR was performed using 60 Vbeta and 13 Jbeta primers. Libraries were prepared by immunoSEQ multiplex PCR; TCRdb keeps only in-frame clonotypes and omits some of them. The sample lists 95,000 to 100,000 clones; roughly 71% were seen once. The sample consisted of PBMCs. These receptors originate from a man aged 45 to 65 in good health and CMV-seronegative.

This clone has a handful of counts. The genes are TRBV6-5 and TRBJ2-7; D may be TRBD1 (5 bases). The V gene's germline CDR1 is MNHEY and CDR2 SVGAGI. The CDR3 runs 13 residues. Deletions cut 5 bases from V and 3 bases from J, with 11 bases between. CDR3 region: CASSVSQGYEQYF. CDR3 DNA sequence: TGTGCCAGCAGTGTGTCGCAGGGCTACGAGCAGTACTTC.

This chain joins TRBV29-1 and TRBJ2-7, with 8 positions matching TRBD1. The CDR3 sequence is 12 residues long. The V and J ends lost 4 bases and 3 bases, in that order; junction bases with no gene match: 2. Per the germline V gene, CDR1 is SQVTM and CDR2 is ANQGSEA. CDR3 sequence reads: CSVAGQVYEQYF. The CDR3 DNA reads TGCAGCGTTGCGGGACAGGTCTACGAGCAGTACTTC.

The chain links TRBV30 to TRBJ2-3; TRBD2 might be the D (6 bases). Per germline, CDR1 GTSNPN and CDR2 SVGIG (reference sequence). V lost 8 bases and J 1 base, leaving 16 bases between the germline ends. This CDR3 contains 14 residues. Here the CDR3 reads CAQSWAGRTDTQYF. The CDR3 nucleotides are TGTGCCCAGAGCTGGGCGGGACGCACAGATACGCAGTATTTT.

This clone has a single count. This sequence joins TRBV12-5 and TRBJ1-1; 12 bases are a match to TRBD1. There are 22 residues in the CDR3. Germline CDR1 and CDR2: LGHNT and FRNRAP. J was trimmed by 5 bases and V by 2 bases; bases with no gene match: 24. The CDR3 protein is CASGLTPPSLGDRGLLGTEAFF. The CDR3 DNA sequence: TGTGCTAGTGGTTTGACCCCTCCAAGTTTGGGGGACAGGGGGCTTTTGGGGACTGAAGCTTTCTTT.

The chain combines TRBV18 with TRBJ2-7, with D possibly matching TRBD1 (6 bases). The CDR3 contains 14 residues. Germline V gene sequence: CDR1 KGHSH, CDR2 LQKENI. Trimming stripped 3 bases from V and 3 bases from J, with 12 bases between. The CDR3 loop reads CASSPGQENYEQYF. For the CDR3, the DNA is TGTGCCAGCTCACCGGGACAAGAAAACTACGAGCAGTACTTC.

This clone was detected only once. This chain links TRBV5-1 with TRBJ2-1, with D hard to call. The V gene's germline CDR1 is SGHRS and CDR2 YFSETQ. This CDR3 contains 15 residues. The V gene lost 0 bases and the J gene lost 0 bases, with 7 bases spanning the gap. The CDR3 coding sequence is TGCGCCAGCAGCTTGGGACGGAGCTCCTACAATGAGCAGTTCTTC. As protein: CASSLGRSSYNEQFF. The entire variable domain, with the rest obtained from reference TRBV5-1 and TRBJ2-1, is as follows: KAGVTQTPRYLIKTRGQQVTLSCSPISGHRSVSWYQQTPGQGLQFLFEYFSETQRNKGNFPGRFSGRQFSNSRSEMNVSTLELGDSALYLCASSLGRSSYNEQFFGPGTRLTVL.